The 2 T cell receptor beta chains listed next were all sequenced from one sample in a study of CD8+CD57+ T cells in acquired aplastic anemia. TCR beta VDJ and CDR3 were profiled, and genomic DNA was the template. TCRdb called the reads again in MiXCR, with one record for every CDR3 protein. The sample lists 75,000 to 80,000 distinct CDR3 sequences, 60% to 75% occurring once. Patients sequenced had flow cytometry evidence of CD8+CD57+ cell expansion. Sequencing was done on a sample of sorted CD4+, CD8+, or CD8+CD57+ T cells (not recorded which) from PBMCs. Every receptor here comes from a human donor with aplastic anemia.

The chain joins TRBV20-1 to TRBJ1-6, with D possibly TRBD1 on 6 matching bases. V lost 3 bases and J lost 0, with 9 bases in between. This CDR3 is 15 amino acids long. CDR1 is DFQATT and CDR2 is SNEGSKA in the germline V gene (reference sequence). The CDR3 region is CSARQGSSYNSPLHF. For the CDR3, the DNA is TGCAGTGCTAGGCAGGGGAGCTCCTATAATTCACCCCTCCACTTT.

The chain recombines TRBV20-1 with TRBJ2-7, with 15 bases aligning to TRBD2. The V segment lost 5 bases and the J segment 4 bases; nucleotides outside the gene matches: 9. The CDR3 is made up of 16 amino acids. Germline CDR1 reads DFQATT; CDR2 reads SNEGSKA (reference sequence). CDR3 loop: CSASPLGTSGGYEQYF. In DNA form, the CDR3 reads TGCAGTGCTTCCCCGCTGGGGACTAGCGGGGGGTACGAGCAGTACTTC.